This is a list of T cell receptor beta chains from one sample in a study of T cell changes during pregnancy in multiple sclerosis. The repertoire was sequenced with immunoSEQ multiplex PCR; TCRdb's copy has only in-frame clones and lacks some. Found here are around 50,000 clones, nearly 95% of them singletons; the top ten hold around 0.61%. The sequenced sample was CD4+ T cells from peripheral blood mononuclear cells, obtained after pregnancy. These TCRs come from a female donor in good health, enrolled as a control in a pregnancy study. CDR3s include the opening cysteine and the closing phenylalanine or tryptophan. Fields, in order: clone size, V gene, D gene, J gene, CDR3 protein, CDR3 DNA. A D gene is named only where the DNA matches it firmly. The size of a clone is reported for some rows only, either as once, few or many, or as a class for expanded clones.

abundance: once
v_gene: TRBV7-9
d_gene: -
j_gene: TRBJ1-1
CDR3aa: CASSSDRLLTEAFF
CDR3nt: TGTGCCAGCAGCTCGGACAGACTCCTCACTGAAGCTTTCTTT

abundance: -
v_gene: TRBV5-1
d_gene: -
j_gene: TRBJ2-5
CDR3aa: CASGPTGETQYF
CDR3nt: TGCGCCAGCGGCCCGACAGGAGAGACCCAGTACTTC

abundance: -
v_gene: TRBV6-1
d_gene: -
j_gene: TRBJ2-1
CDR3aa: CASSESPGGYNEQFF
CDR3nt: TGTGCCAGCAGTGAATCCCCCGGCGGCTACAATGAGCAGTTCTTC

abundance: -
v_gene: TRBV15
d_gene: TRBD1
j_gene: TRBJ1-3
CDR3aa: CATSREWQGAHGNTIYF
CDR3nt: TGTGCCACCAGCAGAGAGTGGCAGGGGGCGCACGGAAACACCATATATTTT

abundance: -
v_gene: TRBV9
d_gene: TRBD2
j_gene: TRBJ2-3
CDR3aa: CASSVAGGGASTDTQYF
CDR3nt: TGTGCCAGCAGCGTAGCTGGCGGGGGGGCCTCCACAGATACGCAGTATTTT

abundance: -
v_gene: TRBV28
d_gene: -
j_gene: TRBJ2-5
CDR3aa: CASSSPGSGMETQYF
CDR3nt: TGTGCCAGCAGCAGCCCAGGGTCGGGTATGGAGACCCAGTACTTC

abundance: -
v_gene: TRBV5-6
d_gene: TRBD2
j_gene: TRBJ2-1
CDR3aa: CASSYRLAGGYNEQFF
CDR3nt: TGTGCCAGCAGCTACAGACTAGCGGGAGGCTACAATGAGCAGTTCTTC

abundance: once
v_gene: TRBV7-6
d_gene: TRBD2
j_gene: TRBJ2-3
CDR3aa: CASSLSGGAWDTQYF
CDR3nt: TGTGCCAGCAGCTTAAGCGGGGGGGCTTGGGATACGCAGTATTTT

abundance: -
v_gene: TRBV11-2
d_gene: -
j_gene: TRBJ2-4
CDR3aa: CASSDELGVAKNIQYF
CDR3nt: TGTGCCAGCAGCGATGAGCTCGGGGTAGCCAAAAACATTCAGTACTTC

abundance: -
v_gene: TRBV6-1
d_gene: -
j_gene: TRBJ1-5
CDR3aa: CASSEALYGQPQHF
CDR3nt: TGTGCCAGCAGTGAAGCGCTCTATGGTCAGCCCCAGCATTTT